One and the same sample provided the 14 T cell receptor delta chains below, sequenced in a study of γδ T cells in repeated Plasmodium falciparum infection. Flow sorting of PBMC yielded separate Vgamma9/Vdelta2+ and Vdelta2-negative gammadelta T cell populations for bulk repertoire analysis. TCRdb re-called the multiplex PCR reads using CATT. In the table there are around 52,000 delta-chain clones, around 1.5% of which are singletons. Sequencing input: gamma-delta T cells from blood. These receptor sequences come from a pool of human donors (malaria-infected and uninfected, not separated).

This clone was seen only a few times. With a far larger clone one base away, a read error is the likely cause. In the same sample, other DNA sequences code for this CDR3. The chain links TRDV1 to TRDJ1, with 10 bases aligning to TRDD3. Since TCRdb gives no J gene, matching the DNA to germline was used here to assign it. Germline loops: CDR1 TSWWSYY, CDR2 QGS. The CDR3 consists of 23 residues. J was trimmed by 2 bases and V by 3 bases; bases with no gene match: 27. CDR3 nucleotides: TGTGCTCTTGGGGACTGGGGGCTGCCACGTATGTGGGGTGGGGGATACTTGACCGATAAACTCATCTTT. Translated, it gives CALGDWGLPRMWGGGYLTDKLIF.

The sample holds a few counts of this clone. TCRdb's entry gives the protein of a much larger clone, which mismatches this DNA's translation at residue 6, likely from a read error; the protein reported here is translated from the DNA. The CDR3 DNA is TGTGCTTATAGGAGCACGACCCTACGAGAGGGTAGGGGCCTCACCGATAAACTCATCTTT. The encoded protein is CAYRSTTLREGRGLTDKLIF. The chain combines TRAV38-2/DV8 with TRDJ1, with D perhaps TRDD2 (5 bases). TCRdb leaves out the J gene; it was filled in here by matching the DNA to germline. This CDR3 has 20 amino acids. Germline CDR1 and CDR2: TSESDYY and QEAYKQQN. V was cut by 1 base and J by 1 base, with 26 bases left in between.

This clone was counted many times. The TCRdb protein, from a much larger clone, departs from this DNA's translation at residue 5, likely by read error; the protein shown derives from the DNA. This CDR3 is CALGAQGWLLLRTSYTDKLIF. The DNA of the CDR3 is TGTGCTCTTGGGGCTCAAGGGTGGCTCCTACTTCGTACTTCGTACACCGATAAACTCATCTTT. V and J are TRDV1 and TRDJ1; a weak D match, TRDD2 (6 bases). The V end was cut by 4 bases, the J end by 0 bases, with 30 bases between. Germline lookup yields CDR1 TSWWSYY and CDR2 QGS. The CDR3 spans 21 residues.

As concerns this clone: Given a far larger clone just one base away, this is likely a sequencing read error. This same CDR3 is encoded by further DNA sequences in the sample. The V gene is TRDV1, the J gene TRDJ1; 12 nucleotides agree with TRDD3. Germline V gene lookup returns CDR1 TSWWSYY and CDR2 QGS. The CDR3 spans 21 residues. CDR3 sequence reads: CALGEPLFYWGIPILGDKLIF. The DNA of the CDR3 is TGTGCTCTTGGGGAACCCCTCTTCTACTGGGGGATACCGATTCTCGGCGATAAGCTCATCTTT.

Notes on this clone: TCRdb lists the protein of a much larger clone for this DNA, which differs at residue 5, so this is likely a read error; the protein given here is translated from the DNA itself. The J gene is TRDJ1, the V gene TRDV3; TRDD3 matches 11 bases. No J segment appears in TCRdb, so it was assigned here by matching the sequence to germline. Germline values: CDR1 TVYSNPD, CDR2 GDNSRS (reference sequence). J lost 4 bases, V lost 1 base, and 14 bases had no gene match. This CDR3 spans 17 amino acids. The DNA for the CDR3 is TGTGCCTTTACGAGGGGGTACTGGGGGATAGAAGACGATAAACTCATCTTT. Translated: CAFTRGYWGIEDDKLIF.

Ten or more counts support this clone. The amino acid sequence in TCRdb belongs to a much larger clone and departs from this DNA's translation at residue 5, likely a sequencing read error; the sequence shown is translated from the DNA. CDR3 amino acids: CAFRPPNLRRSQVDKLIF. Here the CDR3 DNA reads TGTGCCTTTAGGCCCCCCAATCTCCGGCGGAGTCAAGTCGATAAACTCATCTTT. The chain has TRDV3 and TRDJ1; unclear D gene. Germline assignment: CDR1 TVYSNPD and CDR2 GDNSRS (reference sequence). Trimming stripped 0 bases from V and 4 bases from J, with 27 bases between. The CDR3 sequence is 18 residues long.

This clone was recorded a few times. The protein TCRdb gives is from a much larger clone and does not agree with this DNA's translation at residue 21, likely a read error; the protein shown here comes from the DNA. The chain combines TRDV1 with TRDJ2, with 12 nucleotides matching TRDD3. This CDR3 has 23 amino acids. Per the germline V gene, CDR1 is TSWWSYY and CDR2 is QGS. CDR3 in amino acids: CALGELGRETYWGILSLTAQFFF. DNA for the CDR3: TGTGCTCTTGGGGAACTAGGTAGGGAGACCTACTGGGGGATACTCTCTTTGACAGCACAATTCTTCTTT.

This clone showed up just a few times. The protein TCRdb lists belongs to a much larger clone and differs from this DNA's translation at residue 11, which points to a read error; the protein shown is made from the DNA. V gene TRDV2 combines with J gene TRDJ1; 12 nucleotides match TRDD3. Matching the DNA to germline supplied the J gene, which TCRdb does not give. V gave up 0 bases and J gave up 6 bases; unmatched junction bases: 25. The CDR3 has 22 amino acids. Per the germline V gene, CDR1 is GEAIGNYY and CDR2 is EKD. The CDR3 spells CACDTVLRPHAGGYAAPNKLIF. The CDR3 DNA is TGTGCCTGTGACACCGTTCTTCGGCCTCATGCTGGGGGATACGCCGCACCTAATAAACTCATCTTT.

In its sample, this clone was seen many times. The protein recorded in TCRdb matches a much larger clone and deviates from this DNA's translation at residue 4, suggesting a read error; the protein here is obtained by translating the DNA. V and J are TRDV1 and TRDJ1, with no clear D. The V and J ends lost 8 bases and 6 bases respectively, with 19 bases between them. Germline V CDR1 and CDR2: TSWWSYY, QGS. The CDR3 contains 14 residues. The chain's CDR3 is CALRALPGGHKLIF. CDR3 DNA sequence: TGTGCTCTTAGGGCCTTACCCGGAGGGCATAAACTCATCTTT.

In its sample, this clone was seen a few times. It is likely a read error: a sequence one base away is far more abundant. Other DNA sequences of this sample code for an identical CDR3. CDR3 amino acids: CACVPGTEALKLIF. CDR3 nucleotide sequence: TGTGCCTGTGTTCCAGGTACTGAGGCCCTAAAACTCATCTTT. The chain uses TRDV2 and TRDJ1; D is unclear. No J gene was available from TCRdb, and it was assigned here by a germline match of the DNA. The germline V and J ends were trimmed by 5 bases and 8 bases, with 20 bases remaining between them. Germline V lookup: CDR1 GEAIGNYY, CDR2 EKD. The CDR3 runs 14 residues.

There are many counts of this clone. TCRdb shows a much larger clone's protein in place of this DNA's translation, and the two differ at residue 3, likely through a read error; the protein shown is translated from the DNA. The chain uses TRDV1 and TRDJ1; the D call may be TRDD2 or TRDD3 (9 bases each). Looked up from germline, CDR1 is TSWWSYY and CDR2 is QGS. The CDR3 runs 19 residues. The CDR3 DNA is TGTGCTCCTGGGGACCCTTCCTACGCTGGGGGATTCGCCACCGATAAACTCATCTTT. This encodes CAPGDPSYAGGFATDKLIF.

A remark on this clone: This DNA's translation and the protein TCRdb lists, from a much larger clone, do not match at residue 6, likely due to a read error; the protein shown is translated from the DNA. CDR3 residues: CALGEAWGPSGKYTDKLIF. CDR3 sequence (DNA): TGTGCTCTTGGGGAAGCGTGGGGTCCCTCAGGGAAGTACACCGATAAACTCATCTTT. V usage is TRDV1 and J usage is TRDJ1, with D possibly being TRDD3 (5 bases). The CDR3 extends over 19 amino acids. The germline V gene encodes CDR1 TSWWSYY and CDR2 QGS. V was trimmed by 2 bases and J by 0 bases, leaving 22 bases between them.

This clone was seen more than once but under ten times. For this DNA, TCRdb reports the protein of a much larger clone, which diverges at residue 12, most likely from a read error; the protein presented here is translated directly from the DNA. The gene calls are TRDV1 and TRDJ1; 8 bases are shared with TRDD3. After removal of 2 bases from V and 5 bases from J, the junction contained 13 bases not matched to a gene. CDR3 length: 17 amino acids. Germline V CDR1 and CDR2: TSWWSYY, QGS. CDR3 loop: CALGEGTLGDYPDKLIF. The DNA for the CDR3 is TGTGCTCTTGGGGAAGGAACTTTGGGGGATTACCCGGATAAACTCATCTTT.

In this sample, this clone turned up a few times. No J gene call was made, and the V gene is TRDV2. Per the germline V gene, CDR1 is GEAIGNYY and CDR2 is EKD. The CDR3 is 9 amino acids. The CDR3 coding sequence is TGTGCCTGTGAGACGGGACTGCACTTT. Protein: CACETGLHF.